These 14 T cell receptor beta chains came from one sample sequenced in a study of blood T cell repertoires in COVID-19 (dated by TCRdb to about 2020). Library method: the immunoSEQ multiplex PCR assay. In its TCRdb copy, this immuneACCESS table keeps in-frame sequences only and misses some clones. Where compared with another copy, unresolved V genes explain less than half of these, and the others have no known cause. The sample table holds 250,000 to 300,000 clones, of which around four fifths were seen once. Approximately 5.9% of the sample is held by the ten biggest clonotypes. Sample: peripheral blood. These receptors came from a man older than 75 with acute or convalescent COVID-19.

V gene TRBV28 combines with J gene TRBJ2-2, with D hard to call. The CDR3 has 12 amino acids. Between the trimmed V and J ends, which lost 7 bases and 7 bases, there was a span of 10 bases. CDR1 and CDR2 from the germline V gene are MDHEN and SYDVKM. The CDR3 DNA follows: TGTGCCAGCAATCTAGGTTTCGGGGAGCTGTTTTTT. The encoded protein is CASNLGFGELFF.

This clone was seen once. The rearrangement joins TRBV25-1 to TRBJ2-3; 9 bases are shared with TRBD1. From germline, CDR1 is MGHDK and CDR2 SYGVNS. V lost 2 bases and J lost 6; bases outside the gene matches: 6. The CDR3 is 15 amino acids. In DNA form, the CDR3 reads TGTGCCAGCAGTGAAGGAGGGACAGGGATTGATACGCAGTATTTT. This codes for CASSEGGTGIDTQYF. Using reference TRBV25-1 and TRBJ2-3 for the parts outside the CDR3, the full variable domain is EADIYQTPRYLVIGTGKKITLECSQTMGHDKMYWYQQDPGMELHLIHYSYGVNSTEKGDLSSESTVSRIRTEHFPLTLESARPSHTSQYLCASSEGGTGIDTQYFGPGTRLTVL.

The gene calls are TRBV11-3 and TRBJ2-1, with 7 bases lining up with TRBD2. The CDR3 extends over 13 amino acids. The germline gives CDR1 SGHNT, CDR2 YENEEA. After removal of 4 bases from V and 10 bases from J, the junction contained 7 bases not matched to a gene. As DNA, the CDR3 is TGTGCCAGCAGCTCTGGGTGGGGGGGAGAGCAGTTCTTC. Residues: CASSSGWGGEQFF. The full variable domain, in which reference TRBV11-3 and TRBJ2-1 provide the parts outside the CDR3, is EAGVVQSPRYKIIEKKQPVAFWCNPISGHNTLYWYLQNLGQGPELLIRYENEEAVDDSQLPKDRFSAERLKGVDSTLKIQPAELGDSAVYLCASSSGWGGEQFFGPGTRLTVL.

The rearrangement links TRBV2 to TRBJ1-4; no clear D gene. This CDR3 is built from 14 residues. Germline loops: CDR1 SNHLY, CDR2 FYNNEI. Trimming cost V 6 bases and J 4 bases, with 12 bases left between them. The CDR3 nucleotides are TGTGCCAGCAGCCCGGGTCCAAATAATGAAAAACTGTTTTTT. The encoded protein is CASSPGPNNEKLFF.

The chain couples TRBV7-3 to TRBJ2-7; unclear D gene. Germline-derived CDR1 and CDR2 are SGHTA and FQGTGA. This CDR3 has 15 amino acids. Between the trimmed V and J ends, which lost 5 bases and 2 bases, there was a span of 16 bases. In DNA form, the CDR3 reads TGTGCCAGCAGCCTTGGCGGTACACCCACCTACGAGCAGTACTTC. This sequence encodes CASSLGGTPTYEQYF.

CDR3 sequence reads: CASSSPQGGTEAFF. The CDR3 coding sequence is TGTGCCAGCAGCTCCCCCCAGGGGGGAACTGAAGCTTTCTTT. The chain employs TRBV5-5 and TRBJ1-1; 7 bases are shared with TRBD1. The CDR3 has 14 residues. The junction had 7 bases not matched to a gene; V was cut back by 3 bases and J by 5 bases. Germline assignment: CDR1 SGHKS and CDR2 YYEKEE (reference sequence).

This chain links TRBV28 with TRBJ2-7; D possibly corresponds to TRBD2 (5 bases). Germline-derived CDR1 and CDR2 are MDHEN and SYDVKM. CDR3 length: 14 residues. The V end lost 7 bases, the J end lost 4 bases, and 17 bases lay between the germline ends. CDR3 sequence (DNA): TGTGCCAGCATAGCGTCAGGACCCAAATACGAGCAGTACTTC. Amino acids: CASIASGPKYEQYF.

The genes are TRBV28 and TRBJ2-7, with D possibly matching TRBD2 (7 bases). The germline gives CDR1 MDHEN, CDR2 SYDVKM. There are 13 residues in the CDR3. V lost 5 bases to trimming and J lost 6 bases, with 14 bases between them. As DNA, the CDR3 is TGTGCCAGCAGTCTGGGGGGCGGGGGCGAGCAGTACTTC. Protein sequence: CASSLGGGGEQYF. The full variable domain, rest sourced from reference TRBV28 and TRBJ2-7, is DVKVTQSSRYLVKRTGEKVFLECVQDMDHENMFWYRQDPGLGLRLIYFSYDVKMKEKGDIPEGYSVSREKKERFSLILESASTNQTSMYLCASSLGGGGEQYFGPGTRLTVT.

The V gene is TRBV5-1, the J gene TRBJ2-3, with D maybe TRBD2 (6 bases). The CDR3 totals 16 residues. V was pared by 0 bases and J by 0 bases, with 11 bases between. From germline, CDR1 is SGHRS and CDR2 YFSETQ. CDR3 nucleotide sequence: TGCGCCAGCAGCTTGGGGACGGGAGCTAGCACAGATACGCAGTATTTT. Translated, it gives CASSLGTGASTDTQYF.

The rearrangement joins TRBV9 to TRBJ2-1; 10 bases are a match to TRBD2. Germline assignment: CDR1 SGDLS and CDR2 YYNGEE. J was trimmed by 3 bases and V by 2 bases; bases with no gene match: 8. The CDR3 has 17 residues. The CDR3 region is CASSVGLAGAYYNEQFF. The CDR3 DNA reads TGTGCCAGCAGCGTGGGTCTAGCGGGGGCCTACTACAATGAGCAGTTCTTC.

This sequence joins TRBV5-1 and TRBJ2-3; 11 bases map to TRBD1. The CDR3 sequence is 16 residues long. Per the germline V gene, CDR1 is SGHRS and CDR2 is YFSETQ. V was pared by 4 bases and J by 5 bases, with 9 bases of the junction left unmatched. The CDR3 reads CASSGGTGGLIDTQYF. The CDR3 DNA reads TGCGCCAGCAGCGGGGGGACAGGGGGATTAATAGATACGCAGTATTTT.

This clone was seen only a few times. The rearrangement uses TRBV12-3 or TRBV12-4 and TRBJ1-2; unclear D gene. The CDR3 loop spans 13 amino acids. The V and J ends lost 6 bases and 6 bases respectively, with 14 bases between them. In DNA form, the CDR3 reads TGTGCCAGCAGCCCCCCGGGATGGCATGGCTACACCTTC. It translates to CASSPPGWHGYTF.

This sequence joins TRBV18 and TRBJ2-5; D unresolved. This CDR3 contains 14 residues. Germline V CDR1 and CDR2: KGHSH, LQKENI. Deletions cut 0 bases from V and 5 bases from J, with 10 bases between. The CDR3 nucleotides read TGTGCCAGCTCACCACCGAACAACCCTGAGACCCAGTACTTC. Encoded protein: CASSPPNNPETQYF.

J is TRBJ1-6 and V is TRBV5-1, with D perhaps TRBD1 (6 bases). Trimming took off 4 bases at V and 7 bases at J, with 15 bases between the two ends. Germline V CDR1 and CDR2: SGHRS, YFSETQ. The CDR3 consists of 15 residues. The CDR3 DNA sequence: TGCGCCAGCAGCAATCCGGGACAAGGGAATTCACCCCTCCACTTT. This sequence encodes CASSNPGQGNSPLHF.